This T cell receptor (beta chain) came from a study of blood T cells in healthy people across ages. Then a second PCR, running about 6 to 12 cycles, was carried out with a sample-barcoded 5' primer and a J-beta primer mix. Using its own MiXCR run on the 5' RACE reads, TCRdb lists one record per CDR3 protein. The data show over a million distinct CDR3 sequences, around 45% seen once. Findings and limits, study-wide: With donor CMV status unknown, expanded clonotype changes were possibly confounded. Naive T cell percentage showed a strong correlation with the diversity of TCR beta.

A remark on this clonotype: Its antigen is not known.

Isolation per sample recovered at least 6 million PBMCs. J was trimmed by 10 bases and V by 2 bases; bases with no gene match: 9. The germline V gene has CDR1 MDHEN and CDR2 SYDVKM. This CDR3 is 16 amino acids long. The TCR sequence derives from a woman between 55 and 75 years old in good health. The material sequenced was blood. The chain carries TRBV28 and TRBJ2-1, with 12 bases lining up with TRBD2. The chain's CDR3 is CASSLTASGRASEQFF. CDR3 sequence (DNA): TGTGCCAGCAGTTTAACGGCTAGCGGGAGGGCCAGCGAGCAGTTCTTC.